A selection of T cell receptor beta chains follows, all from one sample in a study of STAT3 mutations in large granular lymphocyte leukemia. Assay used: immunoSEQ multiplex PCR; TCRdb lists only in-frame clones, some missing. The sample shows about 34,000 clones, more than 75% of them seen only once. The sequenced material came from peripheral blood mononuclear cells. Source of these receptors: a man in his fifties or sixties with T-cell large granular lymphocyte leukemia. Some clones in this sample may be carry-over from other donors' samples. Each CDR3 is given with its conserved first and last residue. The D gene is left open where the match is weak. Clone size appears in some rows only: once, few, many, or a class for an expanded clone.

>TRBJ2-3|13|TRBV5-1|NA|TRBD1
CASSNQGADTQYF
TGCGCCAGCAGCAATCAGGGGGCAGATACGCAGTATTTT
>TRBJ2-3|15|TRBV10-3|NA|TRBD1
CAISPDRARADTQYF
TGTGCCATCAGTCCGGACAGGGCCCGGGCAGATACGCAGTATTTT
>TRBJ1-6|15|TRBV5-1|NA|NA
CASSPAGTANSPLHF
TGCGCCAGCAGCCCTGCCGGGACTGCAAATTCACCCCTCCACTTT
>TRBJ2-5|15|TRBV5-4|once|NA
CASSRDGSLQETQYF
TGTGCCAGCAGCCGGGACGGCAGTCTTCAAGAGACCCAGTACTTC
>TRBJ2-3|17|TRBV5-6|NA|TRBD2
CASSLVVTSGTTDTQYF
TGTGCCAGCAGCTTGGTTGTGACTAGCGGCACCACAGATACGCAGTATTTT
>TRBJ2-7|16|TRBV21-1|NA|NA
CASASKGTLGAYEQYF
TGTGCCAGCGCCTCAAAAGGAACCCTTGGAGCCTACGAGCAGTACTTC
>TRBJ1-6|16|TRBV9|once|NA
CASSVAPGTSNSPLHF
TGTGCCAGCAGCGTAGCTCCCGGGACGAGTAATTCACCCCTCCACTTT
>TRBJ2-3|12|TRBV9|NA|NA
CASSAAGDTQYF
TGTGCCAGCAGTGCCGCGGGGGATACGCAGTATTTT
>TRBJ1-4|13|TRBV6-6|NA|NA
CASTPSGNEKLFF
TGTGCCAGCACCCCCTCAGGAAATGAAAAACTGTTTTTT
>TRBJ2-1|18|TRBV11-2|NA|NA
CASSLGKGGIVGLDEQFF
TGTGCCAGCAGCTTAGGTAAAGGGGGGATCGTCGGACTGGATGAGCAGTTCTTC
>TRBJ2-7|14|TRBV7-2|NA|NA
CASSLSGNSYEQYF
TGTGCCAGCAGCTTATCCGGGAACTCCTACGAGCAGTACTTC
>TRBJ1-1|12|TRBV5-4|NA|NA
CASSFGNTEAFF
TGTGCCAGCAGCTTCGGGAACACTGAAGCTTTCTTT
>TRBJ2-7|13|TRBV5-1|NA|TRBD1
CASSEDWTGRQYF
TGCGCCAGCAGCGAGGACTGGACAGGGCGGCAGTACTTC
>TRBJ1-4|16|TRBV4-3|once|NA
CASRDLGTTSNEKLFF
TGCGCCAGCAGGGATTTGGGCACAACATCTAATGAAAAACTGTTTTTT
>TRBJ2-1|14|TRBV28|NA|NA
CASSPTATYNEQFF
TGTGCCAGCAGCCCAACAGCCACCTACAATGAGCAGTTCTTC
>TRBJ1-3|15|TRBV5-1|NA|NA
CASSLDQGPGNTIYF
TGCGCCAGCAGCTTGGATCAGGGGCCTGGAAACACCATATATTTT
>TRBJ2-7|13|TRBV4-2|NA|NA
CASSQPTSYEQYF
TGTGCCAGCAGCCAGCCCACATCCTACGAGCAGTACTTC
>TRBJ1-2|11|TRBV2|NA|NA
CASGRQYGYTF
TGTGCCAGCGGCCGACAGTATGGCTACACCTTC
>TRBJ2-1|14|TRBV10-3|NA|TRBD2
CAIRGGSWGNEQFF
TGTGCCATCAGGGGCGGGAGTTGGGGGAATGAGCAGTTCTTC
>TRBJ1-2|14|TRBV5-5|once|NA
CASSLNPNSYGYTF
TGTGCCAGCAGCTTGAATCCCAACTCCTATGGCTACACCTTC
>TRBJ2-4|11|TRBV29-1|NA|NA
CSVETQNIQYF
TGCAGCGTTGAAACCCAAAACATTCAGTACTTC
>TRBJ2-3|14|TRBV10-3|NA|TRBD2
CAIRAGTSGDTQYF
TGTGCCATCAGGGCCGGGACTAGCGGGGATACGCAGTATTTT
>TRBJ2-5|13|TRBV5-1|once|NA
CASSPEERETQYF
TGCGCCAGCAGCCCGGAGGAGAGGGAGACCCAGTACTTC